Below are 18 T cell receptor beta chains sequenced from a single sample in a study of cytomegalovirus exposure and HLA in healthy donors. Amplification used 60 Vbeta primers and 13 Jbeta primers. TCRdb's copy holds only in-frame clones and misses some; the assay was immunoSEQ multiplex PCR. The table has 200,000 to 250,000 clones, around 84% seen once; the top ten hold 0.2% to 0.25%. Source material: PBMCs. The source is a girl aged 2 to 10 in good health and CMV-seronegative.

As regards this clone: Mismatch with germline at one junction end may stem from a read error. The chain couples TRBV6-5 to TRBJ1-5, with 10 bases that match TRBD1. Germline V gene data show CDR1 as MNHEY and CDR2 as SVGAGI. The CDR3 covers 15 residues. CDR3 amino acids: CASSRDRGGNRPQHF. CDR3 bases: TGTGCCAGCAGCAGGGACAGGGGCGGCAATCGGCCCCAGCATTTT.

This clone was found once. This chain joins TRBV7-9 and TRBJ1-1; tentative D call: TRBD1 (6 bases). This CDR3 has 14 amino acids. V lost 3 bases to trimming and J lost 5 bases, with 13 bases between them. The germline V gene has CDR1 SEHNR and CDR2 FQNEAQ (reference sequence). CDR3 sequence (DNA): TGTGCCAGCAGCTTGGGGGCAGGTAGGACTGAAGCTTTCTTT. It is translated as CASSLGAGRTEAFF. The complete variable domain, with remaining parts taken from reference TRBV7-9 and TRBJ1-1, reads DTGVSQNPRHKITKRGQNVTFRCDPISEHNRLYWYRQTLGQGPEFLTYFQNEAQLEKSRLLSDRFSAERPKGSFSTLEIQRTEQGDSAMYLCASSLGAGRTEAFFGQGTRLTVV.

This sequence joins TRBV4-1 and TRBJ2-7; the D is unclear. Germline values: CDR1 MGHRA, CDR2 YSYEKL. Trimming stripped 1 base from V and 2 bases from J, with 6 bases between. There are 13 residues in the CDR3. The CDR3 protein is CASSQGTTYEQYF. The DNA for the CDR3 is TGCGCCAGCAGCCAAGGAACTACCTACGAGCAGTACTTC.

The table lists this clone with a count of one. This chain joins TRBV27 and TRBJ1-2; no reliable D call. Germline CDR1 MNHEY, CDR2 SMNVEV (reference sequence). V gave up 2 bases and J gave up 0 bases, with 10 bases separating them. CDR3 length: 15 amino acids. The CDR3 region has the DNA TGTGCCAGCAGTTTAGGGCCGCTTGCTAACTATGGCTACACCTTC. Encoded protein: CASSLGPLANYGYTF.

V is TRBV11-1 and J is TRBJ2-5, with TRBD2 identical over 7 bases. The junction had 10 bases not matched to a gene; V was cut back by 1 base and J by 2 bases. Germline V gene lookup returns CDR1 SGHAT and CDR2 FQDESV (reference sequence). The CDR3 is made up of 17 amino acids. In DNA, the CDR3 is TGTGCCAGCAGCTTAGGATTTTGGGGGGGTCAACAAGAGACCCAGTACTTC. This encodes CASSLGFWGGQQETQYF.

The V gene is TRBV19, the J gene TRBJ1-5, with 8 positions matching TRBD1. This CDR3 contains 15 residues. Trimming at V came to 1 base and at J to 9 bases, leaving 8 bases not matched to a gene. Germline assignment: CDR1 LNHDA and CDR2 SQIVND (reference sequence). Written as DNA, the CDR3 is TGTGCCAGTAGTATAGCCCAGACAGGGGTATGGCCCCAGCATTTT. It codes for CASSIAQTGVWPQHF.

The chain recombines TRBV6-6 with TRBJ2-7; 8 nucleotides match TRBD2. The V gene end was trimmed by 0 bases and the J gene end by 4 bases; junction bases not matched to a gene: 8. Germline V gene lookup returns CDR1 MNHNY and CDR2 SVGAGI (reference sequence). The CDR3 length is 16 residues. CDR3 sequence reads: CASSYSASREGYEQYF. The CDR3 nucleotides read TGTGCCAGCAGTTACTCCGCCTCCCGGGAGGGATACGAGCAGTACTTC.

The CDR3 is CASSLLNRTGKDSYGYTF. CDR3 bases: TGCGCCAGCAGCTTGCTGAATCGGACAGGGAAAGATAGCTATGGCTACACCTTC. This rearrangement joins TRBV5-1 to TRBJ1-2, with 8 bases fitting TRBD1. There are 18 residues in the CDR3. Germline V gene data show CDR1 as SGHRS and CDR2 as YFSETQ. V lost 1 base to trimming and J lost 4 bases; unmatched junction nucleotides: 15.

The genes are TRBV9 and TRBJ1-2; 9 bases fit TRBD1. CDR1 SGDLS and CDR2 YYNGEE come from the germline V gene. This CDR3 comprises 14 residues. V shed 4 bases, J shed 7 bases, and the junction held 8 bases outside the gene matches. CDR3 sequence reads: CASSKDRGDSGYTF. DNA for the CDR3: TGTGCCAGCAGCAAGGACAGGGGAGACTCTGGCTACACCTTC.

V is TRBV5-1 and J is TRBJ1-4, with 7 bases fitting TRBD1. Trimming took 7 bases from V and 4 from J; bases not matched to a gene: 16. CDR3 length equals 17 residues. CDR1 is SGHRS and CDR2 is YFSETQ in the germline V gene. CDR3 residues: CASRSVYRGSNNEKLFF. DNA of the CDR3: TGCGCCAGCCGAAGCGTTTACAGGGGTTCCAATAATGAAAAACTGTTTTTT.

The chain joins TRBV5-4 to TRBJ2-3; D perhaps matches TRBD1 (6 bases). In germline, CDR1 is SGHNT, CDR2 YYREEE (reference sequence). Trimming took off 1 base at V and 2 bases at J, with 14 bases between the two ends. This CDR3 comprises 16 residues. The CDR3 nucleotides read TGTGCCAGCAGCTTGAGGCAGGGGCTTCCCACAGATACGCAGTATTTT. Residues: CASSLRQGLPTDTQYF.

The rearrangement uses TRBV19 and TRBJ1-2; D call uncertain. The CDR3 is made up of 15 amino acids. Germline loops: CDR1 LNHDA, CDR2 SQIVND (reference sequence). Trimming shortened V by 3 bases and J by 5 bases, and 16 bases separated the two germline ends. CDR3 coding DNA: TGTGCCAGTAGTATGGGCCTAGCCACCTGGTATGGCTACACCTTC. It specifies CASSMGLATWYGYTF.

The CDR3 protein is CASSQGWLAGGDEQFF. Here the CDR3 DNA reads TGCGCCAGCAGCCAAGGATGGCTAGCGGGAGGGGATGAGCAGTTCTTC. The chain links TRBV4-1 to TRBJ2-1, with TRBD2 identical over 12 bases. CDR1 and CDR2 from the germline V gene are MGHRA and YSYEKL. The CDR3 has 16 amino acids. The J segment lost 8 bases and the V segment lost 1 base, leaving 6 bases of the junction unmatched.

The chain carries TRBV5-4 and TRBJ2-7; 8 bases map to TRBD1. This CDR3 is 15 amino acids long. The V gene's germline CDR1 is SGHNT and CDR2 YYREEE (reference sequence). The ends lost 1 base at V and 0 bases at J; junction bases unmatched: 3. DNA for the CDR3: TGTGCCAGCAGCTTGTACAGGGGGGTCTCCTACGAGCAGTACTTC. Translation: CASSLYRGVSYEQYF. The variable domain in full, completed from reference TRBV5-4 and TRBJ2-7, reads ETGVTQSPTHLIKTRGQQVTLRCSSQSGHNTVSWYQQALGQGPQFIFQYYREEENGRGNFPPRFSGLQFPNYSSELNVNALELDDSALYLCASSLYRGVSYEQYFGPGTRLTVT.

Here the CDR3 reads CASSQDRQGYYEQYF. The CDR3 DNA follows: TGCGCCAGCAGCCAAGATCGGCAGGGGTACTACGAGCAGTACTTC. V is TRBV4-1 and J is TRBJ2-7; TRBD1 might be the D (6 bases). Trimming removed 0 bases at V and 3 bases at J, with 12 bases between. Germline lookup yields CDR1 MGHRA and CDR2 YSYEKL. The CDR3 contains 15 residues.

This clone has a handful of counts. The chain recombines TRBV5-1 with TRBJ2-7; unclear D gene. The CDR3 runs to 14 residues. V was clipped by 0 bases and J by 1 base, with 8 bases between them. Germline V gene data show CDR1 as SGHRS and CDR2 as YFSETQ. Here the CDR3 DNA reads TGCGCCAGCAGCTTGGCCGGGTATTCCTACGAGCAGTACTTC. Its translation is CASSLAGYSYEQYF. Full variable domain (rest looked up from reference TRBV5-1 and TRBJ2-7): KAGVTQTPRYLIKTRGQQVTLSCSPISGHRSVSWYQQTPGQGLQFLFEYFSETQRNKGNFPGRFSGRQFSNSRSEMNVSTLELGDSALYLCASSLAGYSYEQYFGPGTRLTVT.

The V and J genes are TRBV5-8 and TRBJ2-3; the match to TRBD2 covers 12 bases. Germline V lookup: CDR1 SGHTS, CDR2 YDEGEE. Losses at the gene ends were 5 bases for V and 3 bases for J; bases not matched to a gene: 7. This CDR3 has 16 residues. The chain's CDR3 is CASSEGLAGRTDTQYF. CDR3 nucleotides: TGTGCCAGCAGTGAAGGACTAGCGGGAAGAACAGATACGCAGTATTTT.

This clone was counted a few times. The genes are TRBV7-9 and TRBJ1-6, with D perhaps matching TRBD1 (6 bases). Germline CDR1 is SEHNR and CDR2 is FQNEAQ (reference sequence). Trimming removed 5 bases from V and 9 bases from J, with 14 bases in between. The CDR3 loop spans 14 amino acids. In DNA form, the CDR3 reads TGTGCCAGCAGCATAAATACAGGGAGTTCACCCCTCCACTTT. Translated: CASSINTGSSPLHF.